This TCR beta chain appears in the sequencing data of a study of blood T cells in healthy people across ages. Using a J-beta primer mix together with a sample-barcoded 5' primer, a second PCR was run for about 6 to 12 cycles. TCRdb itself ran the 5' RACE reads through MiXCR, one entry per CDR3 protein. This sample has 1.5 million to 2 million distinct CDR3 sequences; 30% to 35% occur once, and the top ten carry around 11%. The germline V gene encodes CDR1 LGHDT and CDR2 YNNKEL (reference sequence). This CDR3 contains 17 residues. The ends lost 0 bases at V and 4 bases at J; junction bases unmatched: 9. This clonotype was counted between two and nine times. Its antigen is undetermined. The study, taken as a whole, reports: With age, beta diversity per million T cells declined roughly linearly, significantly by 40. Diversity was higher, and naive CD4+ cells more numerous, in long-lived donors than in aged donors.

This sequence joins TRBV3-1 and TRBJ2-1; 7 bases match TRBD2. Sequenced sample: blood. The receptor comes from a woman in her 30s in good health. The CDR3 loop is CASSQDLGWEGYNEQFF. The DNA of the CDR3 is TGTGCCAGCAGCCAAGATCTGGGGTGGGAGGGTTACAATGAGCAGTTCTTC.